The 25 T cell receptor beta chains below all came from one sample that was sequenced in a study of graft-versus-host responses after intestinal transplantation (dated by TCRdb to the early 2020s). These receptors are not linked to any known antigen. The library relied on the immunoSEQ multiplex PCR assay. Not all clones reach the TCRdb copy of this immuneACCESS table, which keeps in-frame sequences only. Checked studies attribute under half of the gap to unresolved V genes and leave the rest unexplained. For this sample there are 40,000 to 55,000 clones; approximately 88% appear just once. Roughly 0.45% of the sample is taken by the ten largest. The time point label corresponds to: cells obtained before transplantation from donor or recipient. This sample comprised unstimulated CD4+ T cells sorted from spleen or lymph node cells, obtained before transplant. The receptors stem from a human donor who was the organ donor for an intestinal transplant.

The J gene is TRBJ2-3, the V gene TRBV4-1; 8 nucleotides line up with TRBD2. The CDR3 totals 17 residues. Germline CDR1 and CDR2: MGHRA and YSYEKL. Unmatched junction bases numbered 10, after V lost 0 bases and J lost 5 bases. The CDR3 region is CASSQDTTGGRIDTQYF. The CDR3 DNA follows: TGCGCCAGCAGCCAAGATACGACGGGGGGGCGTATAGATACGCAGTATTTT.

The genes are TRBV7-8 and TRBJ2-7; possible D gene TRBD2, 5 bases. This CDR3 contains 14 residues. The V end lost 3 bases, the J end lost 4 bases, and 13 bases lay between the germline ends. Germline CDR1 and CDR2: SGHVS and FQNEAQ. The CDR3 spells CASSFRDYLYEQYF. The CDR3 DNA follows: TGTGCCAGCAGCTTTAGAGACTACCTTTACGAGCAGTACTTC.

As DNA, the CDR3 is TGTGCCAGCAGTGACCTTGAAGGGACGGGAGGCGATCAGCCCCAGCATTTT. It encodes CASSDLEGTGGDQPQHF. This chain uses TRBV6-4 with TRBJ1-5, with D perhaps matching TRBD1 (5 bases). The CDR3 is made up of 17 amino acids. The V gene's germline CDR1 is MRHNA and CDR2 SNTAGT. Trimming took off 2 bases at V and 5 bases at J, with 19 bases between the two ends.

CDR3: CASSGTGWYNYGYTF. In nucleotides, the CDR3 is TGTGCCAGCAGTGGGACAGGCTGGTATAACTATGGCTACACCTTC. V and J are TRBV2 and TRBJ1-2, with 7 positions matching TRBD1. This CDR3 has 15 amino acids. V lost 4 bases, J lost 1 base, and 6 bases stayed unmatched. Germline values: CDR1 SNHLY, CDR2 FYNNEI.

This sequence joins TRBV5-1 and TRBJ1-3, with D perhaps matching TRBD1 (5 bases). The V and J ends lost 6 bases and 2 bases respectively, with 9 bases between them. The germline V gene encodes CDR1 SGHRS and CDR2 YFSETQ. The CDR3 totals 13 residues. The CDR3 sequence is CASTRGTGNTIYF. CDR3 bases: TGCGCCAGCACCCGGGGGACTGGAAACACCATATATTTT.

The chain is built from TRBV30 and TRBJ1-5, with 9 bases aligning to TRBD1. Trimming at V came to 5 bases and at J to 4 bases, leaving 3 bases not matched to a gene. The CDR3 covers 13 residues. The germline CDR1 and CDR2 sequences are GTSNPN and SVGIG (reference sequence). CDR3 in DNA: TGTGCCTGGGGGACAGGGCGTAATCAGCCCCAGCATTTT. Residues: CAWGTGRNQPQHF.

J is TRBJ2-7 and V is TRBV18, with 11 bases identical to TRBD1. The CDR3 contains 15 residues. Germline V CDR1 and CDR2: KGHSH, LQKENI. J gave up 7 bases and V 1 base, and 6 bases lay outside the gene matches. CDR3 DNA: TGTGCCAGCTCACCACAAGGACAGGGGGCGAGGGAGCAGTACTTC. Translated: CASSPQGQGAREQYF. The complete variable domain, with remaining parts taken from reference TRBV18 and TRBJ2-7, reads NAGVMQNPRHLVRRRGQEARLRCSPMKGHSHVYWYRQLPEEGLKFMVYLQKENIIDESGMPKERFSAEFPKEGPSILRIQQVVRGDSAAYFCASSPQGQGAREQYFGPGTRLTVT.

This clone has only a few counts. The rearrangement links TRBV11-3 to TRBJ2-5; tentative D call: TRBD1 (6 bases). The CDR3 runs to 19 residues. V shed 2 bases and J shed 4 bases, with 26 bases lying between them. Germline lookup yields CDR1 SGHNT and CDR2 YENEEA. In nucleotides, the CDR3 is TGTGCCAGCAGCTTACCCCCGCTAATTAGGTTTGGGGGCCCAGAGACCCAGTACTTC. Its protein is CASSLPPLIRFGGPETQYF.

The J gene is TRBJ2-3, the V gene TRBV7-6, with no clear D. The germline CDR1 and CDR2 sequences are SGHVS and FNYEAQ. Trimming took off 1 base at V and 5 bases at J, with 10 bases between the two ends. The CDR3 sequence is 14 residues long. For the CDR3, the DNA is TGTGCCAGCAGCTTAGAACGCACGGGAGATACGCAGTATTTT. Protein product: CASSLERTGDTQYF.

On this clone itself: Germline and junction disagree at one end, which may indicate a read error. The J gene is TRBJ1-5, the V gene TRBV9; D may be TRBD1 (6 bases). This CDR3 has 17 residues. Germline lookup yields CDR1 SGDLS and CDR2 YYNGEE. CDR3 DNA sequence: TGTGCCCGCAGCGCTTACAGGGCGGGGGGGAAAAATCAGCCCCAGCATTTT. Translated, it gives CARSAYRAGGKNQPQHF.

This chain uses TRBV5-1 with TRBJ2-7; no clear D gene. The CDR3 covers 14 residues. Between the trimmed V and J ends, which lost 0 bases and 6 bases, there was a span of 13 bases. Germline V gene data show CDR1 as SGHRS and CDR2 as YFSETQ. This CDR3 is CASSLGPDGSEQYF. DNA of the CDR3: TGCGCCAGCAGCTTGGGACCGGATGGGTCCGAGCAGTACTTC.

As regards this clone: One end of the junction fails to match germline, which may point to a read error. Other DNA sequences in the same sample also yield this CDR3. V and J are TRBV7-2 and TRBJ2-3; 9 bases are shared with TRBD2. The germline gives CDR1 SGHTA, CDR2 FQGNSA. This CDR3 comprises 14 residues. This chain's CDR3 is CASSLAGSTDTQYF. The CDR3 nucleotides are TGTGCCAGCAGCCTAGCGGGGAGCACAGATACGCAGTATTTT.

The chain joins TRBV7-2 to TRBJ2-1, with 13 nucleotides matching TRBD2. The CDR3 contains 15 residues. V was clipped by 5 bases and J by 16 bases; unmatched bases: 14. The V gene's germline CDR1 is SGHTA and CDR2 FQGNSA. The CDR3 coding sequence is TGTGCCAGCAGCATGGGACTAGCGGGGCCCGCCCGTAATTTCTTC. It yields the protein CASSMGLAGPARNFF.

The rearrangement uses TRBV12-5 and TRBJ2-3; no firm D call. The V end was cut by 6 bases, the J end by 2 bases, with 9 bases between. Looked up from germline, CDR1 is LGHNT and CDR2 is FRNRAP. CDR3 length: 13 amino acids. The CDR3 is CASGQTATDTQYF. DNA for the CDR3: TGTGCTAGTGGCCAAACCGCCACAGATACGCAGTATTTT.

This clone was detected only once. Other DNA sequences in this sample translate to the same CDR3. V and J are TRBV27 and TRBJ2-3; 7 positions agree with TRBD1. Germline trimming cut 1 base from V and 1 base from J; bases unmatched to any gene: 14. This CDR3 region has 19 residues. The germline gives CDR1 MNHEY, CDR2 SMNVEV (reference sequence). CDR3 in DNA: TGTGCCAGCAGTTTATTTAACAGGGGTGGCAGACCAGGCACAGATACGCAGTATTTT. It specifies CASSLFNRGGRPGTDTQYF.

This CDR3 is CASSQDLTSFSYEQYF. CDR3 coding DNA: TGCGCCAGCAGCCAAGATCTCACTAGCTTTTCCTACGAGCAGTACTTC. The chain couples TRBV4-1 to TRBJ2-7; tentative D call: TRBD2 (6 bases). V was clipped by 0 bases and J by 1 base, with 13 bases between them. The CDR3 totals 16 residues. Germline-derived CDR1 and CDR2 are MGHRA and YSYEKL.

This chain links TRBV6-5 with TRBJ1-4, with D possibly matching TRBD1 (5 bases). Trimming pared 1 base from V and 0 bases from J, leaving 6 bases between. Germline loops: CDR1 MNHEY, CDR2 SVGAGI. The CDR3 covers 15 residues. The CDR3 sequence: CASSYLGATNEKLFF. The CDR3 bases are TGTGCCAGCAGTTACTTAGGGGCAACTAATGAAAAACTGTTTTTT.

This clone was seen a single time. V and J are TRBV20-1 and TRBJ1-1; no reliable D call. Trimming stripped 3 bases from V and 5 bases from J, with 4 bases between. Germline lookup yields CDR1 DFQATT and CDR2 SNEGSKA (reference sequence). The length of the CDR3 is 10 residues. The CDR3 nucleotides read TGCAGTGCTAGGGAGACTGAAGCTTTCTTT. As protein: CSARETEAFF.

This sequence joins TRBV6-5 and TRBJ1-2, with D hard to call. The CDR3 covers 13 residues. CDR1 and CDR2 (germline): MNHEY, SVGAGI. Trimming took off 2 bases at V and 5 bases at J, with 9 bases between the two ends. The CDR3 region is CASSYRTEYGYTF. For the CDR3, the DNA is TGTGCCAGCAGTTACAGGACCGAGTATGGCTACACCTTC.

In this sample, this clone turned up a few times. This chain joins TRBV5-1 and TRBJ1-2; 7 positions agree with TRBD1. This CDR3 contains 14 residues. V lost 4 bases, J lost 2 bases, and 5 bases stayed unmatched. CDR1 and CDR2 (germline): SGHRS, YFSETQ. The CDR3 sequence: CASSAGTDNYGYTF. The CDR3, as DNA: TGCGCCAGCAGCGCAGGGACAGACAACTATGGCTACACCTTC.

The rearrangement joins TRBV2 to TRBJ1-1, with no clear D. Trimming stripped 6 bases from V and 10 bases from J, with 18 bases between. CDR1 is SNHLY, CDR2 FYNNEI, per germline. CDR3 length: 13 amino acids. The CDR3, as DNA: TGTGCCAGCAGCGCCGGGCAATGGTATGTAGCTTTCTTT. This codes for CASSAGQWYVAFF.

CDR3 nucleotides: TGTGCCACCCAGACCCTAGCGGGAGGGCCCCCACGCACAGATACGCAGTATTTT. Encoded protein: CATQTLAGGPPRTDTQYF. The rearrangement uses TRBV6-4 and TRBJ2-3, with 12 bases identical to TRBD2. J lost 1 base, V lost 10 bases, and 15 bases had no gene match. The CDR3 sequence is 18 residues long. CDR1 and CDR2 (germline): MRHNA, SNTAGT.

This clone is a singleton in its sample. The rearrangement links TRBV7-2 to TRBJ1-6; D not resolved. Trimming stripped 3 bases from V and 10 bases from J, with 13 bases between. Germline V gene sequence: CDR1 SGHTA, CDR2 FQGNSA. The CDR3 runs 14 residues. CDR3 sequence: CASSLGRVGSPLHF. DNA of the CDR3: TGTGCCAGCAGCTTGGGTAGGGTTGGGTCACCCCTCCACTTT.

This clone was seen more than once but under ten times. The chain employs TRBV5-1 and TRBJ2-7; 10 positions match TRBD2. After removal of 4 bases from V and 4 bases from J, the junction contained 17 bases not matched to a gene. Germline assignment: CDR1 SGHRS and CDR2 YFSETQ. The CDR3 runs to 18 residues. The CDR3 sequence: CASSLKTPGTSDGYEQYF. Here the CDR3 DNA reads TGCGCCAGCAGCCTGAAGACCCCCGGGACTAGCGACGGGTACGAGCAGTACTTC.

CDR3 loop: CASSQAQTGELFF. The CDR3 DNA follows: TGCGCCAGCAGCCAAGCGCAGACCGGGGAGCTGTTTTTT. The chain links TRBV4-1 to TRBJ2-2, with D uncertain. CDR3 length: 13 residues. Trimming left V 1 base short and J 5 bases short, with 5 bases between. Germline V gives CDR1 MGHRA, CDR2 YSYEKL.